These 16 T cell receptor beta chains originate from one sample sequenced in a study of tumor-infiltrating lymphocytes in primary liver carcinoma. Co-extracting RNA and DNA was done with roughly 17-34 mg of unsorted bulk tissue as input. A primer in the constant region served to generate TCR beta cDNA from roughly 450 ng of total RNA. Library construction for TCR beta comprised three nested multiplex PCR rounds performed with slightly modified ARM-PCR. A C-beta reverse primer and TRBV1-TRBV30 forward primers served in each of the first two PCR rounds, at roughly 10 cycles apiece. A single record per CDR3 protein comes from TCRdb applying MiXCR to the multiplex PCR reads. The sample lists 100,000 or so distinct CDR3 sequences, about 70% occurring once. What was sequenced was liver tumor tissue from sampling region 5. Subset meaning: tumor region T5, tumor centre. These receptors were taken from a woman aged 55-75 years with primary liver carcinoma and hepatitis B virus infection.

Concerning this clonotype itself: At one boundary the junction diverges from the germline segment, which might be a read error. This sequence joins TRBV11-2 and TRBJ1-1, with unresolved D. The CDR3 contains 13 residues. Germline V gives CDR1 SGHAT, CDR2 FQNNGV. This CDR3 is CACRELRDTEAFF. In DNA form, the CDR3 reads TGTGCCTGCCGGGAGTTACGAGACACTGAAGCCTTCTTT. Filled out from reference TRBV11-2 and TRBJ1-1, the complete variable domain reads EAGVAQSPRYKIIEKRQSVAFWCNPISGHATLYWYQQILGQGPKLLIQFQNNGVVDDSQLPKDRFSAERLKGVDSTLKIQPAKLEDSAVYLCACRELRDTEAFFGQGTRLTVV.

As to this clonotype: The CDR3 does not end in the conserved phenylalanine or tryptophan, so this is likely a read error. The limits of the CDR3 on the DNA are not certain, so only TCRdb's listed CDR3 is given. The chain employs TRBV6-2 or TRBV6-3 and TRBJ2-7; the D call of TRBD1 is as the table states it, not checked on the DNA. Germline V gene data show CDR1 as MNHEY and CDR2 as SVGEGT. The CDR3 totals 11 residues, both ends included. CDR3 sequence reads: CASSTGVERYL.

As to this clonotype: One end of the junction varies from germline; a read error may be responsible. The chain uses TRBV5-5 and TRBJ1-1, with D tentatively TRBD1 (6 bases). Looked up from germline, CDR1 is SGHKS and CDR2 is YYEKEE (reference sequence). The length of the CDR3 is 13 residues. As DNA, the CDR3 is TGTGGCAGCAGCTTTTCTGGACAGACTGAAGCCTTCTTT. It specifies CGSSFSGQTEAFF.

With regard to this clonotype: No conserved phenylalanine or tryptophan ends this CDR3, so it is likely a read error. The V gene is TRBV6-5, the J gene TRBJ1-1; no clear D. Looked up from germline, CDR1 is MNHEY and CDR2 is SVGAGI. This CDR3 has 12 residues. The V and J ends lost 7 bases and 5 bases respectively, with 11 bases between them. This CDR3 reads CASTGIGTEAFL. The DNA for the CDR3 is TGTGCCAGCACCGGGATAGGAACTGAAGCTTTCTTA.

As concerns this clonotype: This may stem from a read error, because a much larger clone lies one nucleotide away. This is likely a read error, given that the CDR3 carries no conserved phenylalanine or tryptophan at its end. The V and J genes are TRBV10-3 and TRBJ2-1, with 10 bases that match TRBD2. The CDR3 sequence is 15 residues long. CDR1 and CDR2 (germline): ENHRY, SYGVKD. Germline trimming cut 6 bases from V and 6 bases from J; bases unmatched to any gene: 8. DNA for the CDR3: TGTGCCATCAGCCAAGGTAGCGGGAGGTCCAATGAGCAGTTCTTA. Its translation is CAISQGSGRSNEQFL.

As for this clonotype: An end of the junction differs from the germline gene, which may be a read error. The chain combines TRBV11-3 with TRBJ1-2; D gene unclear. Germline assignment: CDR1 SGHNT and CDR2 YENEEA. The CDR3 is 15 amino acids. The CDR3 DNA sequence: TGTGCCAGCACCTTAGATCACGGCACCGGCTATGGCTACACCTTC. Protein sequence: CASTLDHGTGYGYTF.

For this clonotype: A much bigger clone sits one base away, suggesting this may be a read error. The genes are TRBV28 and TRBJ2-2; 10 nucleotides line up with TRBD1. Germline CDR1 and CDR2: MDHEN and SYDVKM. The CDR3 spans 16 residues. CDR3 sequence reads: CASKSPGQGIPGKLFF. The CDR3 DNA reads TGTGCCAGCAAATCTCCGGGACAGGGGATCCCCGGGAAGCTGTTTTTT.

About this clonotype itself: This may be a read error, as it is one base from a much larger clone. The genes are TRBV29-1 and TRBJ2-7; D perhaps matches TRBD2 (5 bases). The CDR3 runs to 14 residues. Germline CDR1 and CDR2: SQVTM and ANQGSEA. CDR3 in amino acids: CGVGKAVSTNEQYF. CDR3 bases: TGCGGCGTTGGAAAAGCGGTGAGCACAAACGAGCAGTACTTC.

This clonotype was counted only a few times. The chain employs TRBV28 and TRBJ2-6; 7 nucleotides line up with TRBD1. J gave up 0 bases and V 2 bases, and 22 bases lay outside the gene matches. Germline CDR1 reads MDHEN; CDR2 reads SYDVKM. The CDR3 contains 23 residues. CDR3 loop: CASSLGGYASRQGGSSGANVLTF. CDR3 DNA sequence: TGTGCCAGCAGTTTAGGGGGTTATGCCTCCCGACAGGGCGGTAGCTCTGGGGCCAACGTCCTGACTTTC.

This clonotype showed up just a few times. The chain recombines TRBV11-2 with TRBJ2-1; 12 bases align to TRBD2. V lost 8 bases to trimming and J lost 10 bases; unmatched junction nucleotides: 3. The CDR3 length is 12 residues. Germline V gene sequence: CDR1 SGHAT, CDR2 FQNNGV. The CDR3 coding sequence is TGTGCCAGCTGGACTAGCGGGGCAGAGCAGTTCTTC. Amino acids: CASWTSGAEQFF.

Comments on this clonotype: The junction shows a germline mismatch at one end, possibly a read error. V usage is TRBV11-2 and J usage is TRBJ2-3, with TRBD2 matching over 9 bases. Germline V gene data show CDR1 as SGHAT and CDR2 as FQNNGV. The CDR3 totals 15 residues. This chain's CDR3 is CATSLREGGADTQYF. The CDR3 nucleotides read TGTGCCACCAGCTTGCGGGAGGGGGGCGCAGATACGCAATATTTT.

Concerning this clonotype itself: A much larger clone lies one base from this, so it may be a read error. The chain recombines TRBV12-3 or TRBV12-4 with TRBJ2-1; 14 nucleotides align to TRBD2. With the DNA end fitting TRBJ2-7 better, the J assignment may be wrong. The CDR3 covers 17 residues. The CDR3 reads CASSLTSGRAYYNEQYF. The CDR3 DNA is TGTGCCAGCAGTCTGACTAGCGGGAGGGCCTACTACAATGAGCAGTACTTC.

Comments on this clonotype: Sequence at one end of the junction differs from germline and may be a read error. The rearrangement joins TRBV6-5 to TRBJ1-1, with a weak D call TRBD1 (6 bases). Germline lookup yields CDR1 MNHEY and CDR2 SVGAGI. The CDR3 runs 12 residues. The CDR3 region has the DNA TGTACCAGCAGTCGGGGGCACGGTGAAGCTTTATTT. Residues: CTSSRGHGEALF.

In the case of this clonotype: At one boundary the junction diverges from the germline segment, which might be a read error. The chain's CDR3 is CSVATGQETQYF. The CDR3 DNA is TGCAGCGTCGCGACAGGACAAGAGACCCAATACTTC. The chain employs TRBV29-1 and TRBJ2-5; a weak D match, TRBD1 (6 bases). There are 12 residues in the CDR3. Per the germline V gene, CDR1 is SQVTM and CDR2 is ANQGSEA.

This clonotype showed up many times. V is TRBV6-2 or TRBV6-3 and J is TRBJ1-1; a weak D match, TRBD1 (5 bases). V shed 5 bases and J shed 5 bases, with 15 bases lying between them. CDR1 MNHEY and CDR2 SVGEGT come from the germline V gene. The CDR3 runs to 14 residues. The CDR3 bases are TGTGCCAGCAGTCCCCAGGGAGATAGGACTGAAGCTTTCTTT. Translating it yields CASSPQGDRTEAFF.

As concerns this clonotype: A much larger clone sits a single nucleotide away, making a read error possible. The CDR3 is CTTSDSLTSSDTQYF. CDR3 nucleotides: TGTACCACCAGTGATTCCCTTACTAGCTCGGATACGCAGTATTTT. The rearrangement uses TRBV24-1 and TRBJ2-3; TRBD2 is a possible D gene (6 bases). CDR1 is KGHDR, CDR2 SFDVKD, per germline. CDR3 length equals 15 residues.